These 2 T cell receptor beta chains originate from one sample sequenced in a study of cytomegalovirus exposure and HLA in healthy donors. Primers included in the PCR were 60 Vbeta and 13 Jbeta primers. Repertoires were generated with immunoSEQ multiplex PCR, while TCRdb's copy carries only in-frame clones and drops some. This sample has about 140,000 clones, with around 57% found just once. The sequenced material came from PBMCs. All receptors derive from a male donor in good health and CMV-seronegative.

This clone was recorded a few times. The chain uses TRBV30 and TRBJ1-3; D possibly corresponds to TRBD1 (6 bases). The CDR3 has 10 amino acids. V shed 5 bases and J shed 8 bases, with 7 bases lying between them. Germline values: CDR1 GTSNPN, CDR2 SVGIG (reference sequence). The CDR3 DNA sequence: TGTGCCTGGCAGGGGTACACCATATATTTT. This gives the protein CAWQGYTIYF.

The chain carries TRBV28 and TRBJ2-7; 8 bases are a match to TRBD1. Losses at the gene ends were 2 bases for V and 3 bases for J; bases not matched to a gene: 3. The CDR3 runs to 14 residues. The germline V gene has CDR1 MDHEN and CDR2 SYDVKM. CDR3 region: CASSLPDRDYEQYF. The CDR3 DNA is TGTGCCAGCAGTTTACCGGACAGGGACTACGAGCAGTACTTC. The full variable domain, with the rest looked up from reference TRBV28 and TRBJ2-7, is DVKVTQSSRYLVKRTGEKVFLECVQDMDHENMFWYRQDPGLGLRLIYFSYDVKMKEKGDIPEGYSVSREKKERFSLILESASTNQTSMYLCASSLPDRDYEQYFGPGTRLTVT.